This T cell receptor beta chain was identified during a study of identical twins. Findings and caveats of the study: Its conclusions, products of cross-sectional statistical analysis, did not come from following the same donors.

TCRdb independently ran MiXCR on the 5' RACE reads; one entry per CDR3 protein. Found here are about 900,000 distinct CDR3 sequences, approximately 13% of them singletons; the top ten hold around 1.6%. The germline V gene encodes CDR1 DFQATT and CDR2 SNEGSKA (reference sequence). V lost 6 bases and J 1 base, leaving 18 bases between the germline ends. This CDR3 region has 15 residues. A word on this clonotype: Its antigen is as yet unknown.

Another study also made use of these data, one on yellow fever vaccine responses in identical twins.

The sequence derives from a woman aged 18-35 years in good health. The rearrangement uses TRBV20-1 and TRBJ1-2; TRBD1 is a possible D gene (5 bases). The specimen sequenced was PBMCs. The CDR3 region has the DNA TGCAGTGCCCAGGGACTTCCGGACGGTAACTATGGCTACACCTTC. Protein product: CSAQGLPDGNYGYTF.